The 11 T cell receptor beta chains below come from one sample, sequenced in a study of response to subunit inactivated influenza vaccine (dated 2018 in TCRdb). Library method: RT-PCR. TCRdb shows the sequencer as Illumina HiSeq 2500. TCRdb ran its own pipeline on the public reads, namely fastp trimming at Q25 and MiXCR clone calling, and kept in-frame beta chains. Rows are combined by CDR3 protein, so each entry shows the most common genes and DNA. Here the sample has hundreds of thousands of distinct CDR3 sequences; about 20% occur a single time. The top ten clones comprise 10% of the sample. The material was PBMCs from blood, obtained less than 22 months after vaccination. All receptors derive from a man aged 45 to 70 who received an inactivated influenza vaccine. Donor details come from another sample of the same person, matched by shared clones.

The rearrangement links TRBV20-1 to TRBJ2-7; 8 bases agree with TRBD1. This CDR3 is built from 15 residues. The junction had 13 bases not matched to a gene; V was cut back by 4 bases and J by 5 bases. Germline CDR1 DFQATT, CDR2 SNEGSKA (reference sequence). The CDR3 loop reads CSATSSGGASDEQYF. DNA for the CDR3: TGCAGTGCTACCTCATCAGGGGGCGCTTCAGACGAGCAGTACTTC.

The CDR3 reads CASIQGAGHSGANVLTF. Here the CDR3 DNA reads TGTGCCAGCATCCAGGGGGCGGGCCACTCTGGGGCCAACGTCCTGACTTTC. This chain connects TRBV11-2 to TRBJ2-6, with 8 positions matching TRBD1. Germline CDR1 reads SGHAT; CDR2 reads FQNNGV. V lost 7 bases to trimming and J lost 0 bases; unmatched junction nucleotides: 8. CDR3 length equals 17 residues. Looking up the rest from reference TRBV11-2 and TRBJ2-6 gives the full variable domain: EAGVAQSPRYKIIEKRQSVAFWCNPISGHATLYWYQQILGQGPKLLIQFQNNGVVDDSQLPKDRFSAERLKGVDSTLKIQPAKLEDSAVYLCASIQGAGHSGANVLTFGAGSRLTVL.

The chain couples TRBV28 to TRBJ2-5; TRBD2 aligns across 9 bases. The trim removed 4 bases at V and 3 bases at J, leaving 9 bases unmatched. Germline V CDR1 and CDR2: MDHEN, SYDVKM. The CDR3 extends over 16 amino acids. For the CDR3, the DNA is TGTGCCAGCAGTTACCAGCTAGCGGGAAAGAAAGAGACCCAGTACTTC. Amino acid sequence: CASSYQLAGKKETQYF.

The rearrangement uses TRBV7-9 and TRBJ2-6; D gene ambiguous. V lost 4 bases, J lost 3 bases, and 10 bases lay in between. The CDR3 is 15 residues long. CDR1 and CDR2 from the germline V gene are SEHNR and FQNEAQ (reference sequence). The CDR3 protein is CASSSRAFGANVLTF. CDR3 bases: TGTGCCAGCAGCTCCCGGGCGTTTGGGGCCAACGTCCTGACTTTC.

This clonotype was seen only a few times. The CDR3 spells CASAFSGVGYNEQFF. In DNA form, the CDR3 reads TGCGCCAGCGCTTTTTCCGGGGTGGGCTACAATGAGCAGTTCTTC. The chain uses TRBV5-1 and TRBJ2-1; TRBD2 is a possible D gene (5 bases). V lost 7 bases and J 3 bases, leaving 17 bases between the germline ends. The CDR3 loop spans 15 amino acids. Germline V lookup: CDR1 SGHRS, CDR2 YFSETQ. Variable domain in full (rest from reference TRBV5-1 and TRBJ2-1): KAGVTQTPRYLIKTRGQQVTLSCSPISGHRSVSWYQQTPGQGLQFLFEYFSETQRNKGNFPGRFSGRQFSNSRSEMNVSTLELGDSALYLCASAFSGVGYNEQFFGPGTRLTVL.

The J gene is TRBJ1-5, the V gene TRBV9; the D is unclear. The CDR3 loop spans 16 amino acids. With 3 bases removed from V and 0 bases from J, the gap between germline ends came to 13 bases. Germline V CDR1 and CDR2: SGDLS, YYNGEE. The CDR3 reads CASSASDLYSNQPQHF. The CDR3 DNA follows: TGTGCCAGCAGCGCCTCGGACCTCTATAGCAATCAGCCCCAGCATTTT.

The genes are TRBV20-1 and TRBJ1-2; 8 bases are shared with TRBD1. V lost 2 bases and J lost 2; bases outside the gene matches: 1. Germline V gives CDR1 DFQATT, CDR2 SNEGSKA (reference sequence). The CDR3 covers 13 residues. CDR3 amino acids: CSARQGANYGYTF. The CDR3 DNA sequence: TGCAGTGCTAGACAGGGGGCGAACTATGGCTACACCTTC.

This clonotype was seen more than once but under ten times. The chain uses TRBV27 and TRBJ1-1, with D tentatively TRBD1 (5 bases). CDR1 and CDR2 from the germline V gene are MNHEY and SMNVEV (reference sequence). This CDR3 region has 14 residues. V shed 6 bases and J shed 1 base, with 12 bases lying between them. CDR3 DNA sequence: TGTGCCAGCAGCATGTATCAGGGGAACACTGAAGCTTTCTTT. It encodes CASSMYQGNTEAFF.

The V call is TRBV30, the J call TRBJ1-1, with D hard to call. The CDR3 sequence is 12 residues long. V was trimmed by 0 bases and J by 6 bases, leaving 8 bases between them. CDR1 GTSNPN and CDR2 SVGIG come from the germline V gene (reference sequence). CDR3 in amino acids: CAWSVYRAEAFF. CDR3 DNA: TGTGCCTGGAGTGTATATAGGGCTGAAGCTTTCTTT.

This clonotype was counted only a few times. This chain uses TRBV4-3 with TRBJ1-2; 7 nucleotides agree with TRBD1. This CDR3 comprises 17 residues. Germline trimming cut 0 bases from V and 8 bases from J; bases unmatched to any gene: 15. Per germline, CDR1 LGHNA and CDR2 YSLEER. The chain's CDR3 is CASSQDLRTGSEGGYTF. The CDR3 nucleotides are TGCGCCAGCAGCCAAGACCTGAGGACAGGCTCGGAGGGGGGCTACACCTTC.

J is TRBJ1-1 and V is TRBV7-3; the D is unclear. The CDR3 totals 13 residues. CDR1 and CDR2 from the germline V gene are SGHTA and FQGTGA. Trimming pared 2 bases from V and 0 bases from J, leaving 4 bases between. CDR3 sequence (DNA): TGTGCCAGCAGCTTATTCATGAACACTGAAGCTTTCTTT. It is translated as CASSLFMNTEAFF.